This T cell receptor beta chain stems from a study of T-cell memory formation after mild COVID-19. As for the study in general: Largely donor-specific TCR clusters were found.

A 5'RACE reaction primed in the constant segment made cDNA libraries of TCR alpha and TCR beta, and these carried sample barcodes and UMIs. TCRdb recomputed calls from the 5' RACE reads with MiXCR, one row per CDR3 protein. The sample records 450,000 to 650,000 distinct CDR3 sequences, more than 15% being singletons. The germline V gene encodes CDR1 SGHDN and CDR2 FVKESK. The V and J ends lost 3 bases and 7 bases respectively, with 12 bases between them. CDR3 length: 14 residues. This clonotype has more than one count but fewer than ten. The clonotype comes from an adult woman who had mild COVID-19 (a few samples of this study predate the infection). Cell type and time point are not known. Material: PBMCs or a T cell subset sorted from them (not recorded which). The J gene is TRBJ2-2, the V gene TRBV14; D perhaps matches TRBD1 (5 bases). As DNA, the CDR3 is TGTGCCAGCAGCCACGCAGGGTTTCACGGGGAGCTGTTTTTT. The encoded protein is CASSHAGFHGELFF.